Shown below are 7 T cell receptor beta chains from a single sample sequenced in a study of blood T cell repertoires in COVID-19. Here immunoSEQ multiplex PCR was the method, and the copy in TCRdb shows in-frame clones only, minus some. The table records 100,000 to 150,000 clones, approximately 86% of them present only once. Input material: peripheral blood. Receptors originate from a woman in her 70s with COVID-19, enrolled during active disease.

J is TRBJ2-7 and V is TRBV10-2; 10 bases are shared with TRBD2. The CDR3 consists of 14 residues. V trimming: 8 bases; J trimming: 2 bases; junction bases outside the gene matches: 6. Germline lookup yields CDR1 WSHSY and CDR2 SAAADI. CDR3 nucleotides: TGCGCCAGCGGAGTAGCGGGGGGAACCTACGAGCAGTACTTC. This sequence encodes CASGVAGGTYEQYF.

The chain joins TRBV5-4 to TRBJ2-3; 7 bases fit TRBD2. The germline V gene encodes CDR1 SGHNT and CDR2 YYREEE (reference sequence). Germline trimming cut 0 bases from V and 6 bases from J; bases unmatched to any gene: 4. The CDR3 totals 14 residues. The chain's CDR3 is CASSLAGGSDTQYF. The CDR3 DNA follows: TGTGCCAGCAGCTTGGCCGGGGGGTCGGATACGCAGTATTTT.

Written as DNA, the CDR3 is TGTGCCAGCAGTTACGCGTTGAGGGGGCGCCCCCTCCACTTT. It is translated as CASSYALRGRPLHF. The genes are TRBV6-5 and TRBJ1-6; 7 bases agree with TRBD1. The CDR3 is made up of 14 amino acids. Losses at the gene ends were 2 bases for V and 13 bases for J; bases not matched to a gene: 8. The V gene's germline CDR1 is MNHEY and CDR2 SVGAGI.

V usage is TRBV27 and J usage is TRBJ2-3; 8 bases match TRBD1. The CDR3 sequence is 13 residues long. From germline, CDR1 is MNHEY and CDR2 SMNVEV (reference sequence). V dropped 10 bases and J dropped 4; count of bases not matched to a gene: 7. CDR3 protein: CATGGNFADTQYF. The CDR3 DNA reads as TGTGCCACAGGGGGCAATTTCGCAGATACGCAGTATTTT.

V is TRBV13 and J is TRBJ1-2; the D is unclear. Germline values: CDR1 PRHDT, CDR2 FYEKMQ (reference sequence). The CDR3 has 16 residues. V was clipped by 5 bases and J by 2 bases, with 18 bases between them. The DNA for the CDR3 is TGTGCCAGCAGCCAAGGACGTGGCCGCGGGAACTATGGCTACACCTTC. Translation: CASSQGRGRGNYGYTF.

The chain has TRBV7-9 and TRBJ2-7; tentatively, D is TRBD1 (5 bases). CDR1 is SEHNR, CDR2 FQNEAQ, per germline (reference sequence). The CDR3 runs to 12 residues. With 5 bases removed from V and 1 base from J, the gap between germline ends came to 6 bases. The DNA for the CDR3 is TGTGCCAGCAGCCGACAGTCCTACGAGCAGTACTTC. It yields the protein CASSRQSYEQYF.

Written as DNA, the CDR3 is TGTGCCAGCTCACCCCCCGCGCTCCGGGACTATGGCTACACCTTC. Its translation is CASSPPALRDYGYTF. J is TRBJ1-2 and V is TRBV18, with unresolved D. Trimming removed 3 bases at V and 3 bases at J, with 14 bases between. CDR3 length: 15 residues. Germline V gene sequence: CDR1 KGHSH, CDR2 LQKENI.